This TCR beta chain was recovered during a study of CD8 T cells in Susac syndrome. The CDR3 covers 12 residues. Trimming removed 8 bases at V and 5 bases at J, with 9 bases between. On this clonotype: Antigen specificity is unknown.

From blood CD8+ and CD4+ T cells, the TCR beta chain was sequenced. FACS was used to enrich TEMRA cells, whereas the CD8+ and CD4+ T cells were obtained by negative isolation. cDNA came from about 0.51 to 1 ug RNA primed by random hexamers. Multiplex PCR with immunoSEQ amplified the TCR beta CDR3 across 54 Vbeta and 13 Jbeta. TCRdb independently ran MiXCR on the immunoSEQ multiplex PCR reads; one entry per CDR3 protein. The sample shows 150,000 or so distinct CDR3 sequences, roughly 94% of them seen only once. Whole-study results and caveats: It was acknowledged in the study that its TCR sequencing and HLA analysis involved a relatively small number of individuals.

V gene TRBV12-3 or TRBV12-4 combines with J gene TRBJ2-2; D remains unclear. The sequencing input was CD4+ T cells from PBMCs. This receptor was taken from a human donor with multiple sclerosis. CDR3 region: CASFSNTGELFF. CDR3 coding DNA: TGTGCCAGCTTCTCTAATACCGGGGAGCTGTTTTTT.